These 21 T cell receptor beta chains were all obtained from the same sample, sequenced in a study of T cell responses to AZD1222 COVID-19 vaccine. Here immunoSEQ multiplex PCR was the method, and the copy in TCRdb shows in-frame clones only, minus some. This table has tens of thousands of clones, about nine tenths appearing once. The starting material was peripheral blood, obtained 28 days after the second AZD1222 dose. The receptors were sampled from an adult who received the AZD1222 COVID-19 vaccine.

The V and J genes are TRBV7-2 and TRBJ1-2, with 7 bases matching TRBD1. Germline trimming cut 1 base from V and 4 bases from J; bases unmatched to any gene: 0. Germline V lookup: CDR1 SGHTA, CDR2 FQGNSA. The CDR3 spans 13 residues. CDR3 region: CASSLGDSYGYTF. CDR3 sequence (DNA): TGTGCCAGCAGCTTAGGGGACAGCTATGGCTACACCTTC.

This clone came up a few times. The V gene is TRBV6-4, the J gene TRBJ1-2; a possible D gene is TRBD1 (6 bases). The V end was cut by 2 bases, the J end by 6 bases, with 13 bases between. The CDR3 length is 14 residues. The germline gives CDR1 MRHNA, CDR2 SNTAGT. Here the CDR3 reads CASSDTGRGDGYTF. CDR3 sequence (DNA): TGTGCCAGCAGTGACACAGGCAGGGGCGATGGCTACACCTTC.

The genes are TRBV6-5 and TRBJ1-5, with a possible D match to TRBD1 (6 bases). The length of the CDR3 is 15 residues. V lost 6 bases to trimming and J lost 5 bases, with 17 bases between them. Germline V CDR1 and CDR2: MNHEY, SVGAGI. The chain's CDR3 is CASSKEGQSHQPQHF. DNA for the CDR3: TGTGCCAGCAGCAAAGAAGGACAGTCCCATCAGCCCCAGCATTTT.

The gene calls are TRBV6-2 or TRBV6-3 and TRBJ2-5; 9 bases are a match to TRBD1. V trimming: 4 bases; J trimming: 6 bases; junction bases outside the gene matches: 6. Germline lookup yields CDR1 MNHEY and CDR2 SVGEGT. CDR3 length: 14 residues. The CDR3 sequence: CASSSGQGRKTQYF. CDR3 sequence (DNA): TGTGCCAGCAGTTCGGGACAGGGCAGAAAGACCCAGTACTTC.

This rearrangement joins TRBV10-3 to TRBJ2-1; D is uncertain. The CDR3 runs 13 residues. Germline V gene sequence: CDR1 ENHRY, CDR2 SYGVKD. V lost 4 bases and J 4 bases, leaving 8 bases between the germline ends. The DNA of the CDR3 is TGTGCCATCAGTGTCAACTTTTACAATGAGCAGTTCTTC. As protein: CAISVNFYNEQFF.

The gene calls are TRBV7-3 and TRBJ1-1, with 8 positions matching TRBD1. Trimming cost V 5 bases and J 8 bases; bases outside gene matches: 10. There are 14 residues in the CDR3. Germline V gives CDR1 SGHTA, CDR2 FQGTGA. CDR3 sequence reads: CASSTGDRTVEAFF. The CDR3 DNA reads TGTGCCAGCAGCACAGGGGACAGGACAGTAGAAGCTTTCTTT.

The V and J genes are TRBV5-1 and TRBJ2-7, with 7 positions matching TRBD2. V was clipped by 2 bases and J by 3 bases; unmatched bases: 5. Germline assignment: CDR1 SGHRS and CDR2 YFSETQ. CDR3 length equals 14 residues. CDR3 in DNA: TGCGCCAGCAGCTTCCTAGCGGAGGGCTACGAGCAGTACTTC. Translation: CASSFLAEGYEQYF. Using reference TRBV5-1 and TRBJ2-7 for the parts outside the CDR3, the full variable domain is KAGVTQTPRYLIKTRGQQVTLSCSPISGHRSVSWYQQTPGQGLQFLFEYFSETQRNKGNFPGRFSGRQFSNSRSEMNVSTLELGDSALYLCASSFLAEGYEQYFGPGTRLTVT.

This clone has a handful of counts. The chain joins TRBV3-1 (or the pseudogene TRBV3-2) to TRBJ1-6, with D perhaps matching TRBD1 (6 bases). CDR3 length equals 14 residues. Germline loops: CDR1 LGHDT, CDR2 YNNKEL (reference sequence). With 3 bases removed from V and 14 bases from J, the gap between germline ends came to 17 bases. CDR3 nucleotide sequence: TGTGCCAGCAGCCAGGGCGGCAGGGGTTTGACCCTCCACTTT. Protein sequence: CASSQGGRGLTLHF.

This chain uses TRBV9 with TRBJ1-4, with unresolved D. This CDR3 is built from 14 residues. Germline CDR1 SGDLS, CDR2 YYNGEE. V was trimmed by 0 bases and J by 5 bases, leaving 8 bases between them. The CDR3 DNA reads TGTGCCAGCAGCGTAGAGTGGAGGAATGAAAAACTGTTTTTT. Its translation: CASSVEWRNEKLFF. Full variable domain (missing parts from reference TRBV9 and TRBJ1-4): DSGVTQTPKHLITATGQRVTLRCSPRSGDLSVYWYQQSLDQGLQFLIQYYNGEERAKGNILERFSAQQFPDLHSELNLSSLELGDSALYFCASSVEWRNEKLFFGSGTQLSVL.

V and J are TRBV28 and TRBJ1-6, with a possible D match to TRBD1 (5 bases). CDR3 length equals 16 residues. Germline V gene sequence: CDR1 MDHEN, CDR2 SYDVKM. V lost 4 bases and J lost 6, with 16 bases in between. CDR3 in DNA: TGTGCCAGCAGTTCCCCGGGGGACGGTTTTAATTCACCCCTCCACTTT. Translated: CASSSPGDGFNSPLHF.

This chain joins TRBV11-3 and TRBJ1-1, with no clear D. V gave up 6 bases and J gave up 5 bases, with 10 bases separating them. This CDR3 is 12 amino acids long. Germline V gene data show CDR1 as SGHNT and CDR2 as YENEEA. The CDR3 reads CASRSLGTEAFF. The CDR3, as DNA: TGTGCCAGCAGATCCCTAGGAACTGAAGCTTTCTTT.

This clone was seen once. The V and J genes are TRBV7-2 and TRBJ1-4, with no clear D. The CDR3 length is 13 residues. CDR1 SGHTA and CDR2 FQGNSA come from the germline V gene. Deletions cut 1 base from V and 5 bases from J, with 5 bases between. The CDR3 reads CASSLGVNEKLFF. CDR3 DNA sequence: TGTGCCAGCAGCTTAGGCGTAAATGAAAAACTGTTTTTT.

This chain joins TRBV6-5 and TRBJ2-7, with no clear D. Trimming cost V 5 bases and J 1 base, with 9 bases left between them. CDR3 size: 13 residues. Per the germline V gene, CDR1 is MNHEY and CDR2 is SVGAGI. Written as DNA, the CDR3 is TGTGCCAGCAGTCCCGGGCCATCCTACGAGCAGTACTTC. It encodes CASSPGPSYEQYF.

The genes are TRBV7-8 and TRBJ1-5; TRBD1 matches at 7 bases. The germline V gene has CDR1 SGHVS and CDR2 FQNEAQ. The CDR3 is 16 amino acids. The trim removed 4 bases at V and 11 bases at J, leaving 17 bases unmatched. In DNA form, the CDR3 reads TGTGCCAGCAGCTCCCGACAGGGACGGGACCAAGTGGCCCAGCATTTT. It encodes CASSSRQGRDQVAQHF.

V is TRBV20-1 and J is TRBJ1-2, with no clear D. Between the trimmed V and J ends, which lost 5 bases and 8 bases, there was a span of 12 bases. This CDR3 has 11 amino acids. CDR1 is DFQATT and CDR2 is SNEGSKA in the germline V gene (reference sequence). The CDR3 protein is CSAQHLGGYTF. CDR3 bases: TGCAGTGCTCAACATCTAGGGGGCTACACCTTC.

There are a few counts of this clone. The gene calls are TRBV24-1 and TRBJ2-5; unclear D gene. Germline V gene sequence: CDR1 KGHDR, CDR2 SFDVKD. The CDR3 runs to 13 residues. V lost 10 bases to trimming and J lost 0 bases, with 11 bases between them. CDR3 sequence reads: CATTPADQETQYF. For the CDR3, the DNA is TGTGCCACAACTCCCGCAGACCAAGAGACCCAGTACTTC.

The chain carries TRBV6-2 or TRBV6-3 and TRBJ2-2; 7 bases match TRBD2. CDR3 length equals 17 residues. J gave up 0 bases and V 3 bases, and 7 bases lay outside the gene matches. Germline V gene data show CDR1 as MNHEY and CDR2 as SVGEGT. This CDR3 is CASSYWSGVPNTGELFF. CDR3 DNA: TGTGCCAGCAGTTATTGGAGCGGGGTACCGAACACCGGGGAGCTGTTTTTT.

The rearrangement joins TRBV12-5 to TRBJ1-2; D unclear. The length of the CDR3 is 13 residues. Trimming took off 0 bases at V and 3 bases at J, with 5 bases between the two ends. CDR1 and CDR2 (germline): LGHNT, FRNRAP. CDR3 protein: CASGLVGHYGYTF. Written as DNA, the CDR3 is TGTGCTAGTGGTTTGGTCGGGCACTATGGCTACACCTTC.

The CDR3 nucleotides read TGTGCCAGCAGCTTCCGTTCCGGGACAGGGGCCTACAATGAGCAGTTCTTC. Translated, it gives CASSFRSGTGAYNEQFF. The chain recombines TRBV7-3 with TRBJ2-1, with 10 bases that match TRBD1. This CDR3 has 17 residues. The V and J ends lost 3 bases and 2 bases, in that order; junction bases with no gene match: 7. Germline V gene lookup returns CDR1 SGHTA and CDR2 FQGTGA. The full variable domain, its missing parts supplied by reference TRBV7-3 and TRBJ2-1, is GAGVSQTPSNKVTEKGKYVELRCDPISGHTALYWYRQSLGQGPEFLIYFQGTGAADDSGLPNDRFFAVRPEGSVSTLKIQRTERGDSAVYLCASSFRSGTGAYNEQFFGPGTRLTVL.

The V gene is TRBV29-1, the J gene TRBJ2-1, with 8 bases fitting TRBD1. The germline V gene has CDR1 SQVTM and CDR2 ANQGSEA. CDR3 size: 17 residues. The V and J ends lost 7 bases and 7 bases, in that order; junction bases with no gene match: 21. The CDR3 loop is CSAQSIPPQGARNEQFF. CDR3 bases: TGCAGCGCTCAAAGTATACCTCCGCAGGGGGCGCGAAATGAGCAGTTCTTC.

The CDR3 loop reads CASSEGGRETQYF. As DNA, the CDR3 is TGTGCCAGCAGTGAAGGGGGGAGGGAGACCCAGTACTTC. This chain joins TRBV2 and TRBJ2-5; weak D call: TRBD2 (6 bases). V shed 1 base and J shed 5 bases, with 8 bases lying between them. Germline V gene lookup returns CDR1 SNHLY and CDR2 FYNNEI. The CDR3 is 13 residues long.